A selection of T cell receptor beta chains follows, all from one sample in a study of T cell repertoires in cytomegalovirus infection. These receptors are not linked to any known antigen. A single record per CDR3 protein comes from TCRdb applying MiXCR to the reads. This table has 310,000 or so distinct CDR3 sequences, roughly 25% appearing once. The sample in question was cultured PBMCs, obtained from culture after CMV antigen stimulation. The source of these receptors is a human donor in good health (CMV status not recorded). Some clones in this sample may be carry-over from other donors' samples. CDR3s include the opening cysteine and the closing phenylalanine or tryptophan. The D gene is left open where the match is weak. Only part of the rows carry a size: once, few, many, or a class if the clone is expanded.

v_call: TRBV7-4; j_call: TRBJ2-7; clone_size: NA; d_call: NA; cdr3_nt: TGTGCCAGCAGGCGGGACAGACTAAACGAGCAGTACTTC; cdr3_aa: CASRRDRLNEQYF
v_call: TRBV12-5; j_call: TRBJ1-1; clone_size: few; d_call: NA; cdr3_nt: TGTGCTAGTGGTTTGGTACCCAGGAATGAAGCTTTCTTT; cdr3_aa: CASGLVPRNEAFF
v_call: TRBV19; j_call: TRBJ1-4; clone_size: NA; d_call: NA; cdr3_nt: TGTGCCAGTAGTATACGGTCGGCGAAAGTAAATGAAAAACTGTTTTTT; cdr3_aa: CASSIRSAKVNEKLFF
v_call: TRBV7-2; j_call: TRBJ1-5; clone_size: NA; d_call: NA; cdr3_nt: TGTGCCAGCAGCTTAGGGGACCTTGATCAGCCCCAGCATTTT; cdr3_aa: CASSLGDLDQPQHF
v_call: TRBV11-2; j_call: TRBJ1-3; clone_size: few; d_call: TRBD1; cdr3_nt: TGTGCCAGCAGCTTACTCATGGACAGGACCAACACCATATATTTT; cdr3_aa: CASSLLMDRTNTIYF
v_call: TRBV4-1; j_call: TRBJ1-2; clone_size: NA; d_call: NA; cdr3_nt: TGCGCCAGCAGCCAACAACGGCAGGACTCTAACTATGGCTACACCTTC; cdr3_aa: CASSQQRQDSNYGYTF
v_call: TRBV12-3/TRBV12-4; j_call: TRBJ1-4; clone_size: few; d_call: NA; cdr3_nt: TGTGCCAGCAGTTGGGGAGCAGGTGATGAAAAACTGTTTTTT; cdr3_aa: CASSWGAGDEKLFF
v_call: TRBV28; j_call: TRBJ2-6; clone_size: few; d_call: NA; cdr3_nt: TGTGCCAGCAGTTTCCCGCTCGGTTTAGACTCTGGGGCCAACGTCCTGACTTTC; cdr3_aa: CASSFPLGLDSGANVLTF
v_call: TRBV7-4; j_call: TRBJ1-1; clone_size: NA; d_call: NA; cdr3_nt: TGTGCCAGCAGCCCACAGCAGGCCACTGAAGCTTTCTTT; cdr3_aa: CASSPQQATEAFF
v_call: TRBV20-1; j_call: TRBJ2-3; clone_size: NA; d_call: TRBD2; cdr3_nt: TGCAGTGCCGCAGGTAGCGGGCGGTGGGATACGCAGTATTTT; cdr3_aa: CSAAGSGRWDTQYF
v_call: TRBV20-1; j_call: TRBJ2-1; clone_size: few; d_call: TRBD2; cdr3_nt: TGCAGTGCTAGGAGGGGAGCGGGATCCTCCTACAATGAGCAGTTCTTC; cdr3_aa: CSARRGAGSSYNEQFF
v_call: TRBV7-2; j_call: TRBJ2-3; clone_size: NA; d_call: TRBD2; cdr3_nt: TGTGCCATCGGGGGGGGGGGCACAGATACGCAGTATTTT; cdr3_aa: CAIGGGGTDTQYF
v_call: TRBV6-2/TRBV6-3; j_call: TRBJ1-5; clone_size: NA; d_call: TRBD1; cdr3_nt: TGTGCCAGCGGAGGGAGGGGGCGCCTCATCGGTCAGCCCCAGCATTTT; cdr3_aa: CASGGRGRLIGQPQHF
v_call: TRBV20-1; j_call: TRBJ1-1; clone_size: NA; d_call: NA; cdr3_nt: TGCAGTGCTAGAGATACTGTCGGGACGGTGAACACTGAAGCTTTCTTT; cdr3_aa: CSARDTVGTVNTEAFF
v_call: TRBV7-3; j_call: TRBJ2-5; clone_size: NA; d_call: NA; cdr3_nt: TGTGCCAGCAGCAGAGATAACACGGAGACCCAGTACTTC; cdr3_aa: CASSRDNTETQYF
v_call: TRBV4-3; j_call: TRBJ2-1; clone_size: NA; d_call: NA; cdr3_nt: TGCGCCAGCAGCCAAGGTTCCAGCAGCAATGAGCAGTTCTTC; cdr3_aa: CASSQGSSSNEQFF